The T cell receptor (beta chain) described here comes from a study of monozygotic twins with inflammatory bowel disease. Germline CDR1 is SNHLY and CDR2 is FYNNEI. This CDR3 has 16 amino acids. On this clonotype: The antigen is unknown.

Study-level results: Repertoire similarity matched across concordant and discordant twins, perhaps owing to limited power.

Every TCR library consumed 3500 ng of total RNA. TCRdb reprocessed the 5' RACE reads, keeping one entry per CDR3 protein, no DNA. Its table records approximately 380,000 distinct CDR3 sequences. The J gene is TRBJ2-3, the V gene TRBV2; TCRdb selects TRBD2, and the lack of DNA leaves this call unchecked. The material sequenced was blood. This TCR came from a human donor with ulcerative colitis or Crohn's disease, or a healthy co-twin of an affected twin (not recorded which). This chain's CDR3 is CASRPRTSGFTDTQYF. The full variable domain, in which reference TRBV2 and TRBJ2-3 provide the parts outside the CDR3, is EPEVTQTPSHQVTQMGQEVILRCVPISNHLYFYWYRQILGQKVEFLVSFYNNEISEKSEIFDDQFSVERPDGSNFTLKIRSTKLEDSAMYFCASRPRTSGFTDTQYFGPGTRLTVL.